These T cell receptor beta chains were read from a single sample in a study of blood T cell repertoires in COVID-19. Using immunoSEQ multiplex PCR, the repertoire was profiled, and TCRdb retains in-frame clones only, with some absent. The sample lists hundreds of thousands of clones; about 89% were seen once. Sequencing was performed on peripheral blood. The receptors here all came from a woman in her thirties or forties who had recovered from COVID-19. Both conserved end residues are part of each CDR3. D genes are given only for firm matches. Not every row has a clone size; where given, it reads once, few, many or a size class.

V: TRBV19; J: TRBJ1-2; D: NA; size: NA; CDR3: CASSIIGFNYGYTF; DNA: TGTGCCAGTAGTATTATCGGGTTCAACTATGGCTACACCTTC
V: TRBV7-6; J: TRBJ2-3; D: NA; size: NA; CDR3: CASSLPGTDTQYF; DNA: TGTGCCAGCAGCTTACCTGGCACAGATACGCAGTATTTT
V: TRBV28; J: TRBJ2-5; D: TRBD2; size: NA; CDR3: CASSLGASGAQETQYF; DNA: TGTGCCAGCAGTTTAGGGGCTAGCGGGGCTCAAGAGACCCAGTACTTC
V: TRBV5-5; J: TRBJ1-4; D: NA; size: NA; CDR3: CASSLTGTNEKLFF; DNA: TGTGCCAGCAGCTTGACGGGGACTAATGAAAAACTGTTTTTT
V: TRBV7-2; J: TRBJ2-1; D: TRBD2; size: NA; CDR3: CASRASGGTEQFF; DNA: TGTGCCTCCCGGGCTAGCGGGGGGACCGAGCAGTTCTTC
V: TRBV7-2; J: TRBJ2-7; D: NA; size: NA; CDR3: CASSLRPYEQYF; DNA: TGTGCCAGCAGCTTACGTCCCTACGAGCAGTACTTC
V: TRBV2; J: TRBJ2-3; D: NA; size: NA; CDR3: CASQRSTDTQYF; DNA: TGTGCCAGCCAGCGCAGCACAGATACGCAGTATTTT
V: TRBV10-1; J: TRBJ2-5; D: TRBD1; size: NA; CDR3: CASSEGTDRAQETQYF; DNA: TGCGCCAGCAGTGAGGGAACCGACAGGGCTCAAGAGACCCAGTACTTC
V: TRBV6-5; J: TRBJ2-7; D: TRBD1; size: NA; CDR3: CASSPLRDRPYEQYF; DNA: TGTGCCAGCAGTCCCCTCCGGGACAGACCCTACGAGCAGTACTTC
V: TRBV29-1; J: TRBJ1-2; D: NA; size: NA; CDR3: CSVVRDAHREARYTF; DNA: TGCAGCGTTGTCCGAGACGCGCACAGGGAAGCGAGGTACACCTTC
V: TRBV15; J: TRBJ1-2; D: NA; size: NA; CDR3: CATSRGEDGYTF; DNA: TGTGCCACCAGCAGGGGAGAGGATGGCTACACCTTC
V: TRBV5-6; J: TRBJ2-3; D: TRBD1; size: once; CDR3: CASSWTGQEYTDTQYF; DNA: TGTGCCAGCAGCTGGACCGGACAGGAGTACACAGATACGCAGTATTTT
V: TRBV5-1; J: TRBJ2-5; D: TRBD2; size: NA; CDR3: CASSRWTSGLETQYF; DNA: TGCGCCAGCAGCAGATGGACTAGCGGTTTAGAGACCCAGTACTTC
V: TRBV11-2; J: TRBJ2-3; D: NA; size: NA; CDR3: CASSLTVSDTQYF; DNA: TGTGCCAGCAGCTTAACAGTCTCAGATACGCAGTATTTT
V: TRBV6-5; J: TRBJ1-2; D: NA; size: NA; CDR3: CASSDSGIAYGYTF; DNA: TGTGCCAGCAGTGACTCCGGGATCGCCTATGGCTACACCTTC
V: TRBV27; J: TRBJ1-2; D: TRBD1; size: NA; CDR3: CASSFGQGNYGYTF; DNA: TGTGCCAGCAGTTTCGGACAGGGGAACTATGGCTACACCTTC
V: TRBV10-2; J: TRBJ2-7; D: TRBD1; size: NA; CDR3: CASSPNRGLAEQYF; DNA: TGCGCCAGCAGTCCCAACAGGGGGTTGGCCGAGCAGTACTTC
V: TRBV7-2; J: TRBJ2-5; D: TRBD1; size: NA; CDR3: CASSLDYRGETQYF; DNA: TGTGCCAGCAGCTTAGATTACAGGGGAGAGACCCAGTACTTC
V: TRBV7-8; J: TRBJ2-1; D: NA; size: once; CDR3: CASSVPRANEQFF; DNA: TGTGCCAGCAGCGTACCGCGGGCGAATGAGCAGTTCTTC
V: TRBV6-5; J: TRBJ1-2; D: TRBD1; size: NA; CDR3: CASKHRGDYGYTF; DNA: TGTGCCAGCAAACACAGGGGAGACTATGGCTACACCTTC
V: TRBV6-5; J: TRBJ1-3; D: NA; size: NA; CDR3: CASSPGRLGNTIYF; DNA: TGTGCCAGCAGTCCCGGGAGACTGGGAAACACCATATATTTT
V: TRBV30; J: TRBJ2-1; D: NA; size: NA; CDR3: CAWTHSGSYNEQFF; DNA: TGTGCCTGGACCCACTCCGGGTCCTACAATGAGCAGTTCTTC
V: TRBV6-5; J: TRBJ1-4; D: NA; size: NA; CDR3: CASGARNEKLFF; DNA: TGTGCCAGCGGGGCCCGTAATGAAAAACTGTTTTTT
V: TRBV5-4; J: TRBJ2-1; D: TRBD2; size: NA; CDR3: CASSPHPGTSGSFSYNEQFF; DNA: TGTGCCAGCAGTCCCCATCCCGGGACTAGCGGGTCATTCTCCTACAATGAGCAGTTCTTC
V: TRBV19; J: TRBJ2-3; D: TRBD2; size: NA; CDR3: CASSLLAGDTDTQYF; DNA: TGTGCCAGTAGCCTGTTAGCGGGGGACACAGATACGCAGTATTTT
V: TRBV10-3; J: TRBJ2-1; D: TRBD2; size: NA; CDR3: CAINPGGDNEQFF; DNA: TGTGCCATCAACCCGGGGGGGGACAATGAGCAGTTCTTC
V: TRBV6-2/TRBV6-3; J: TRBJ2-1; D: NA; size: NA; CDR3: CASSRTAPSEQFF; DNA: TGTGCCAGCAGTCGGACTGCGCCGTCCGAGCAGTTCTTC
V: TRBV5-4; J: TRBJ1-1; D: NA; size: few; CDR3: CASSLDGWTEAFF; DNA: TGTGCCAGCAGCTTGGACGGGTGGACTGAAGCTTTCTTT
V: TRBV27; J: TRBJ2-7; D: NA; size: NA; CDR3: CASSSPSPYEQYF; DNA: TGTGCCAGCAGTTCCCCCTCCCCCTACGAGCAGTACTTC
V: TRBV7-9; J: TRBJ2-7; D: NA; size: NA; CDR3: CASSSGATQYEQYF; DNA: TGTGCCAGCAGCTCTGGGGCTACACAATACGAGCAGTACTTC
V: TRBV15; J: TRBJ2-1; D: NA; size: NA; CDR3: CATTLGSYNEQFF; DNA: TGTGCCACCACCCTTGGGAGTTACAATGAGCAGTTCTTC
V: TRBV6-5; J: TRBJ1-4; D: NA; size: NA; CDR3: CASSRDLFNEKLFF; DNA: TGTGCCAGCAGCCGGGATCTCTTTAATGAAAAACTGTTTTTT
V: TRBV6-5; J: TRBJ1-4; D: NA; size: NA; CDR3: CASSYAGGTNEKLFF; DNA: TGTGCCAGCAGTTACGCTGGGGGCACTAATGAAAAACTGTTTTTT
V: TRBV18; J: TRBJ1-2; D: NA; size: NA; CDR3: CASSLPVVPNYGYTF; DNA: TGTGCCAGCTCACTTCCAGTCGTTCCTAACTATGGCTACACCTTC
V: TRBV5-6; J: TRBJ1-2; D: TRBD1; size: NA; CDR3: CASSFTGANYGYTF; DNA: TGTGCCAGCAGCTTTACAGGGGCTAACTATGGCTACACCTTC
V: TRBV3-1/TRBV3-2; J: TRBJ1-2; D: TRBD1; size: NA; CDR3: CASSRMTGVTNGYTF; DNA: TGTGCCAGCAGCCGAATGACAGGGGTTACAAATGGCTACACCTTC
V: TRBV7-2; J: TRBJ1-2; D: NA; size: NA; CDR3: CASSLGGEYYGYTF; DNA: TGTGCCAGCAGCCTAGGGGGGGAATACTATGGCTACACCTTC
V: TRBV5-4; J: TRBJ1-4; D: TRBD1; size: NA; CDR3: CASSFGQATSEKLFF; DNA: TGTGCCAGCAGCTTCGGACAGGCCACTAGCGAAAAACTGTTTTTT
V: TRBV3-1/TRBV3-2; J: TRBJ2-7; D: TRBD1; size: NA; CDR3: CASSPTGTAPFEQYF; DNA: TGTGCCAGCAGCCCAACCGGGACAGCGCCTTTTGAGCAGTACTTC
V: TRBV6-5; J: TRBJ1-2; D: NA; size: once; CDR3: CASSYQGNYGYTF; DNA: TGTGCCAGCAGTTATCAGGGGAACTATGGCTACACCTTC
V: TRBV5-8; J: TRBJ2-7; D: NA; size: many; CDR3: CASSFTAYEQYF; DNA: TGTGCCAGCAGCTTCACAGCCTACGAGCAGTACTTC
V: TRBV2; J: TRBJ1-2; D: TRBD1; size: NA; CDR3: CASTQGNYGYTF; DNA: TGTGCCAGCACACAGGGGAACTATGGCTACACCTTC
V: TRBV30; J: TRBJ2-5; D: NA; size: NA; CDR3: CAWSVRGALTETQYF; DNA: TGTGCCTGGAGTGTACGGGGGGCCCTTACAGAGACCCAGTACTTC
V: TRBV4-1; J: TRBJ1-2; D: NA; size: NA; CDR3: CASSQVRSVYGYTF; DNA: TGCGCCAGCAGCCAAGTGCGGTCCGTCTATGGCTACACCTTC
V: TRBV19; J: TRBJ2-7; D: NA; size: NA; CDR3: CASTDWTYEQYF; DNA: TGTGCCAGTACGGACTGGACCTACGAGCAGTACTTC
V: TRBV29-1; J: TRBJ2-1; D: NA; size: NA; CDR3: CSGGGPYNEQFF; DNA: TGCAGCGGGGGGGGCCCCTACAATGAGCAGTTCTTC
V: TRBV25-1; J: TRBJ2-5; D: TRBD1; size: NA; CDR3: CASSPHPGQGEETQYF; DNA: TGTGCCAGCAGTCCACACCCGGGACAGGGAGAGGAGACCCAGTACTTC
V: TRBV18; J: TRBJ1-1; D: NA; size: once; CDR3: CASSPSRSLNTEAFF; DNA: TGTGCCAGCTCACCGTCGCGGAGCTTGAACACTGAAGCTTTCTTT
V: TRBV7-9; J: TRBJ1-2; D: NA; size: NA; CDR3: CASSFESYGYTF; DNA: TGTGCCAGCAGCTTCGAGAGCTATGGCTACACCTTC
V: TRBV11-2; J: TRBJ2-7; D: NA; size: NA; CDR3: CASSLVGNYEQYF; DNA: TGTGCCAGCAGCTTAGTGGGCAATTACGAGCAGTACTTC
V: TRBV5-1; J: TRBJ1-1; D: TRBD1; size: NA; CDR3: CASSLGTGEATEAFF; DNA: TGCGCCAGCAGCTTGGGGACAGGGGAAGCCACTGAAGCTTTCTTT
V: TRBV30; J: TRBJ1-3; D: TRBD1; size: NA; CDR3: CASLNPGQGSRLSGNTIYF; DNA: TGTGCCTCCCTAAACCCGGGACAGGGATCTAGGCTCTCTGGAAACACCATATATTTT
V: TRBV6-1; J: TRBJ2-5; D: NA; size: once; CDR3: CASSEVPTRGETQYF; DNA: TGTGCCAGCAGTGAAGTGCCGACTAGAGGAGAGACCCAGTACTTC
V: TRBV29-1; J: TRBJ1-2; D: TRBD1; size: NA; CDR3: CSAWTGNRYTF; DNA: TGCAGCGCTTGGACAGGGAACCGGTACACCTTC
V: TRBV12-3/TRBV12-4; J: TRBJ2-7; D: NA; size: NA; CDR3: CASTHSSYEQYF; DNA: TGTGCCAGCACCCACAGCTCCTACGAGCAGTACTTC